This record concerns one T cell receptor (beta chain) sequence. Antigen: not known. The entry originates in a study of shared clonotypes between healthy human individuals. General study points: Memory subsets generally showed lower estimated richness than naive subsets.

The table came from immunoSEQ multiplex PCR; TCRdb's copy has only in-frame clones and leaves some out. The data hold about 2.3 million clones, with 85% to 95% observed a single time. The clonotype was recovered from a young man in good health. Some clones in this sample may be carry-over from other donors' samples. Specimen: naive CD4+ T cells from PBMCs. The subset denotes: CD45RA+ positively selected.

The CDR3 DNA sequence: TGTGCCAGCAGTTTAACAGTGGTCTCTGGAAACACCATATATTTT. Translated: CASSLTVVSGNTIYF. The V and J genes are TRBV28 and TRBJ1-3; D gene uncertain. V was trimmed by 2 bases and J by 0 bases, leaving 8 bases between them. The CDR3 sequence is 15 residues long. The germline CDR1 and CDR2 sequences are MDHEN and SYDVKM. Variable domain in full (rest from reference TRBV28 and TRBJ1-3): DVKVTQSSRYLVKRTGEKVFLECVQDMDHENMFWYRQDPGLGLRLIYFSYDVKMKEKGDIPEGYSVSREKKERFSLILESASTNQTSMYLCASSLTVVSGNTIYFGEGSWLTVV.